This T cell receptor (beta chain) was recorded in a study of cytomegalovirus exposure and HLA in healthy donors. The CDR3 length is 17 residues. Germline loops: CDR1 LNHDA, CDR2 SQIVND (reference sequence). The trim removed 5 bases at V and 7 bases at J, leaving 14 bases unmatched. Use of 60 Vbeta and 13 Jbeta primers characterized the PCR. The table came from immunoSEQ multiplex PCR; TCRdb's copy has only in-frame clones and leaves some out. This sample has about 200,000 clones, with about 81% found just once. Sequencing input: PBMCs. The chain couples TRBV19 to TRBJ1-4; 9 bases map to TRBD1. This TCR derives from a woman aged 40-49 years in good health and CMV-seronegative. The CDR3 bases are TGTGCCAGTAGTCCCTACAGGGGGCGGTTTGATTCTGAAAAACTGTTTTTT. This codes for CASSPYRGRFDSEKLFF.